The clone carrying this T cell receptor (beta chain) was observed many times. What it binds is unknown. Preparation of the TCRbeta library was carried out with unique molecular identifiers. MiXCR, applied by TCRdb to the PCR reads, yields one record per CDR3 protein. The data contain approximately 430,000 distinct CDR3 sequences, 15% to 20% of them singletons. Trimming pared 1 base from V and 0 bases from J, leaving 7 bases between. The CDR3 is 14 residues long. CDR1 is SQVTM and CDR2 is ANQGSEA in the germline V gene. The source of the sample is a study of T-cell reconstitution after alpha-beta-depleted transplantation in children. Findings and caveats of the study: The study reportedly traced alpha-beta T cells about two months after transplant to several hundred expanded graft clones. Where some patients showed high TCRbeta diversity at day 60, it came from recipient T cells and thymic progenitors that had survived. The main origin of T-cell counts and diversity one year after transplant was newly produced T cells.

The source material was PBMCs, mostly from graft donor cells, sampled 360 days after TCRalphabeta/CD19-depleted stem cell transplant. The V and J genes are TRBV29-1 and TRBJ2-1; D is unresolved. This TCR came from a boy less than two years old who had a stem cell transplant for Wiskott-Aldrich syndrome, so the T cells may come from the graft donor. The CDR3 loop is CSVEGQSSYNEQFF. The CDR3, as DNA: TGCAGCGTTGAAGGGCAAAGCTCCTACAATGAGCAGTTCTTC.